This section outlines one T cell receptor beta chain sequence together with its context. The target antigen is unknown. This specimen belongs to a study of cytomegalovirus exposure and HLA in healthy donors. In the study overall: Genotyping showed around 80% of hundreds of donors falling in the Caucasian-associated ancestry cluster. Broader study findings: Exclusion as indistinguishable affected some V segments, including TRBV6-2 and TRBV6-3.

The CDR3 loop spans 15 amino acids. From germline, CDR1 is KGHSH and CDR2 LQKENI. The V gene lost 3 bases and the J gene lost 2 bases, with 12 bases spanning the gap. PCR involved 60 Vbeta and 13 Jbeta primers. The method was immunoSEQ multiplex PCR; TCRdb's version includes in-frame clones alone and lacks a portion of them. The top ten hold 4.4% of the sample, which has around 190,000 clones, 70% to 80% seen once. Sequences were obtained from PBMCs. This receptor was identified in a woman under 40 in good health and CMV-seropositive. The chain uses TRBV18 and TRBJ2-3; D is unresolved. DNA of the CDR3: TGTGCCAGCTCACCGGAACTAATCCTCACAGATACGCAGTATTTT. This codes for CASSPELILTDTQYF. Together with reference TRBV18 and TRBJ2-3, the CDR3 gives the full variable domain: NAGVMQNPRHLVRRRGQEARLRCSPMKGHSHVYWYRQLPEEGLKFMVYLQKENIIDESGMPKERFSAEFPKEGPSILRIQQVVRGDSAAYFCASSPELILTDTQYFGPGTRLTVL.